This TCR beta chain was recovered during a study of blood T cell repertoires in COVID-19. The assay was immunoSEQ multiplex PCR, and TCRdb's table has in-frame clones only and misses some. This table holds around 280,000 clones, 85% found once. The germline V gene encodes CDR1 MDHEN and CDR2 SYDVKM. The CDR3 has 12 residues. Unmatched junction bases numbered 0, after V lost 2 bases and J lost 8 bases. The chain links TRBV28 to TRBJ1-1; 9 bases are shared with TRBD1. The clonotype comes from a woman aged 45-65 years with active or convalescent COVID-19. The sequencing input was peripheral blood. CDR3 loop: CASSLGTGEAFF. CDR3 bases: TGTGCCAGCAGTTTAGGGACAGGGGAAGCTTTCTTT.